The entry below gives a single T cell receptor (beta chain) sequence along with its context. Its cognate antigen is unknown. This entry comes from a study of shared clonotypes between healthy human individuals. Overall study findings and caveats: In general, naive subsets displayed greater estimated richness than memory subsets did.

The repertoire was sequenced with immunoSEQ multiplex PCR; TCRdb's copy has only in-frame clones and lacks some. The sample has 2,500,000 or so clones, 85% to 95% seen once; the top ten hold 0.37%. Looked up from germline, CDR1 is SGHNT and CDR2 is YYREEE (reference sequence). CDR3 length equals 15 residues. The V and J ends lost 4 bases and 0 bases, in that order; junction bases with no gene match: 6. The chain uses TRBV5-4 and TRBJ1-1; 7 bases match TRBD1. Specimen: naive CD4+ T cells from PBMCs. The subset here: CD45RA+ positively selected. The TCR comes from a young man in good health. Some clones in this sample may be carry-over from other donors' samples. The CDR3 region has the DNA TGTGCCAGCAGCCTAGAGGGACAGATGAACACTGAAGCTTTCTTT. It codes for CASSLEGQMNTEAFF.